One T cell receptor (beta chain) is described in this entry. Its target antigen remains unknown. Nothing much larger sits one base from this clone, and base qualities are not available. TCRbeta CDR3 regions were amplified from genomic DNA using the immunoSEQ Assay, a bias-controlled multiplex PCR. The original pipeline was this. Within the assay, amplification of reference gene primers was used to estimate how many nucleated cells each sample contained. Sequence reads were collapsed and filtered to measure the absolute abundance of every unique TCRbeta CDR3 rearrangement. For each sample, productive Simpson clonality was calculated as the square root of Simpson's diversity index over productive rearrangements. As stored in TCRdb, this immuneACCESS dataset retains in-frame rearrangements with V and J assigned. A fraction of the clones does not appear; measured against another copy, unresolved V genes explain less than half of the discrepancy, and the remainder lacks a known reason. V and J calls and clone size are as listed in that table; D and trimming were resolved from the DNA. The sample table shows 150,000 to 200,000 clones, and 70% to 90% are seen once. Of the sample, 1.5% to 2% falls within the top ten clones.

V is cut by 8 bases and J by 7 bases, and the space between the germline ends is 17 bases. The CDR3 goes from the cysteine to the phenylalanine over 13 residues. Just the 39-base CDR3 DNA is kept, in frame starting at base 1. This sample was taken from a study of blood T cell repertoires in COVID-19 (TCRdb year 2020). About the full investigation: Collaborator samples came from the United States, Italy and Spain and covered acute and convalescent phases of COVID-19. HLA class I and class II types, where available, came from metadata supplied by the sample provider rather than from assay-based typing. The repertoires were released in a freely available public database intended as a resource for research on the immune response to SARS-CoV-2. The samples were drawn from two sources: the first 160 participants of the ongoing ImmuneRACE study, and 1,000 to 1,500 subjects contributed by 6 global collaborators. The prospective study material was composed of cDNA or gDNA derived from T cells, B-cell-depleted T cells, or PBMCs. The dataset comprised deeply sampled blood TCRbeta repertoires from subjects exposed to, actively infected with, or recovered from COVID-19. The sample metadata nearly always contained a de-identified subject ID, COVID-19 status, age in years and sex. Points the paper makes about the study in general: The amount of clinical and demographic metadata varied by source and participant and was provided uncurated.

Another Seattle source contributed samples from volunteer blood donors who had recovered from COVID-19. Whole blood was collected in K2EDTA tubes by collaborating institutions according to the institutions' own protocols. For TCRbeta analysis, collaborators shipped samples as frozen whole blood, isolated PBMCs, or DNA extracted from either of those sample types. The sequence was obtained from a man in his late teens or twenties who had recovered from COVID-19. Specimen: peripheral blood. The V gene is TRBV12-3 or TRBV12-4 and the J gene is TRBJ1-1; matching of 6 bases hints at TRBD1 as the D gene. CDR3 sequence: CASLRGAKVEAFF. At the DNA level, the sequence is TGTGCCAGCCTACGGGGGGCGAAGGTTGAAGCTTTCTTT.